This entry concerns a single T cell receptor (beta chain). Its specificity is unknown. This sample was taken from a study of T cell responses to AZD1222 COVID-19 vaccine. Whole-study findings and limits: A mostly white British donor set with more females was recruited, and clonal diversity was possibly underestimated. Scientists sampled the repertoires only once the peak T cell response had passed. Spike-specific TCR depth and breadth grew after two AZD1222 doses. Along spike, vaccine-associated CD4 TCRs were found throughout, with dominance at 160-218 and 743-854.

Here immunoSEQ multiplex PCR was the method, and the copy in TCRdb shows in-frame clones only, minus some. The sample shows around 97,000 clones, around 90% of them seen only once. CDR1 and CDR2 (germline): LNHNV, YYDKDF (reference sequence). Trimming at V came to 4 bases and at J to 7 bases, leaving 11 bases not matched to a gene. The CDR3 has 16 amino acids. This sample comprised peripheral blood, obtained on day 0 of AZD1222 vaccination. The V and J genes are TRBV15 and TRBJ2-2, with TRBD1 matching 8 bases. The receptor comes from an adult in good health. The CDR3 protein is CATSTRGQGRGGELFF. CDR3 DNA sequence: TGTGCCACCAGCACCCGAGGACAGGGTAGGGGCGGGGAGCTGTTTTTT.